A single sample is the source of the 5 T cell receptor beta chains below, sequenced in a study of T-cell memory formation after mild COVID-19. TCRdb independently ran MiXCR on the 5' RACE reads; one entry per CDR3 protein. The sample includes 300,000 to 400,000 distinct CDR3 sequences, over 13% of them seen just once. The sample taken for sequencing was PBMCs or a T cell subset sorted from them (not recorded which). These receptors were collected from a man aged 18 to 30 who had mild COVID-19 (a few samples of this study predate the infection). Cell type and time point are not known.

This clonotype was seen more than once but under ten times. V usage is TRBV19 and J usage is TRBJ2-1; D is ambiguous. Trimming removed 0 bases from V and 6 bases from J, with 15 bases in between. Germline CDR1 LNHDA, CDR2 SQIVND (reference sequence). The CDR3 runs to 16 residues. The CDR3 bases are TGTGCCAGTAGTATAGATTTAGGGATGGATAGCAATGAGCAGTTCTTC. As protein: CASSIDLGMDSNEQFF.

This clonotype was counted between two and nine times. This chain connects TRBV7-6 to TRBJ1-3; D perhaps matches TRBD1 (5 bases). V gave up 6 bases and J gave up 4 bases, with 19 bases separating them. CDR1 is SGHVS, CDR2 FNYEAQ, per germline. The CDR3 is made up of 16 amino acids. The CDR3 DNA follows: TGTGCCAGCAGTCCAGGGTGGATGGCTTCGGGAAACACCATATATTTT. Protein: CASSPGWMASGNTIYF.

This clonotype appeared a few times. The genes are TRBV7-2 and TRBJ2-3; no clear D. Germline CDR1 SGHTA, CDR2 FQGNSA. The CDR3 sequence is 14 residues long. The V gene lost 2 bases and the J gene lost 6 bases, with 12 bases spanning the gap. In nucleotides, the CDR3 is TGTGCCAGCAGCTTAAATAGGCGTTTCGATACGCAGTATTTT. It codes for CASSLNRRFDTQYF.

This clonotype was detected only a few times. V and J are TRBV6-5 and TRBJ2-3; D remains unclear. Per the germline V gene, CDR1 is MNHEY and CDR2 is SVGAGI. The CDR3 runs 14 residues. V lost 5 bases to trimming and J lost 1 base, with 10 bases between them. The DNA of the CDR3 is TGTGCCAGCAGTGTCTTCCGGGGCACAGATACGCAGTATTTT. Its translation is CASSVFRGTDTQYF.

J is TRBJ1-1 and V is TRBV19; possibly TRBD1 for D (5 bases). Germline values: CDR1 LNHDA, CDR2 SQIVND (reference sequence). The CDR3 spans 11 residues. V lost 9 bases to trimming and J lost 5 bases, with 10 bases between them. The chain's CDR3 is CASSGATEAFF. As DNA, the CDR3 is TGTGCCAGCTCTGGGGCAACTGAAGCTTTCTTT.